This T cell receptor (beta chain) was identified in a study of regulatory T cells in long-lasting Graves disease. The study's findings and limits: Among samples with persistent disease, TRBV28, TRBJ1-2 and TRBJ2-5 were favored.

As for time point: newly diagnosed GD, antithyroid drugs for less than 3 months. There was RNA extracted from PBMCs, and the TCR library was made from it. Library construction for TCR beta used iRepertoire HTBI primers and Arm-PCR of CDR3 regions. TCRdb redid the calling of the multiplex PCR reads with MiXCR, one entry per CDR3 protein. The sample shows about 200,000 distinct CDR3 sequences, around 19% of them seen only once. Per germline, CDR1 SGHTS and CDR2 YDEGEE. CDR3 size: 15 residues. Turning to this clonotype: Its antigen is unidentified. A junction end diverges from the germline sequence, so it may reflect a read error.

Source: peripheral blood mononuclear cells (PBMCs), taken at new diagnosis, from a patient treated with antithyroid drugs. The V and J genes are TRBV5-8 and TRBJ1-6; D is perhaps TRBD1 (5 bases). The TCR sequence derives from a female donor with Graves disease. The CDR3 nucleotides read TGTGCCGGCAGCTTGGGGCTGGGGGACCCTTCACCCCTCCACTTT. Its translation is CAGSLGLGDPSPLHF.